This T cell receptor beta chain originates from a study of blood T cell repertoires in COVID-19 (dated by TCRdb to about 2020). At the level of the whole study: Collaborator samples came from the United States, Italy and Spain and covered acute and convalescent phases of COVID-19. The material from the prospective study consisted of cDNA or gDNA derived from T cells, B-cell-depleted T cells, or PBMCs. The dataset comprised deeply sampled blood TCRbeta repertoires from subjects exposed to, actively infected with, or recovered from COVID-19. A freely available public database, intended as a resource for researchers studying the immune response to SARS-CoV-2, is where the repertoires were released. The samples were drawn from the first 160 participants of the ongoing ImmuneRACE study and from 1,254 subjects provided by 6 global collaborators. The sample metadata nearly always contained a de-identified subject ID, COVID-19 status, age in years and sex. HLA class I and class II types, where available, came from metadata supplied by the sample provider rather than from assay-based typing.

On this clone itself: Its recognized antigen is unknown. No clone much larger than this one lies a single base away; base qualities are absent.

Overall study outcomes, separate from this receptor: The amount of clinical and demographic metadata varied by source and participant and was provided uncurated.

TCRbeta CDR3 regions were amplified from genomic DNA using the immunoSEQ Assay, a bias-controlled multiplex PCR. Under the source paper's analysis protocol: Nucleated cell counts per sample were estimated from amplification of reference gene primers within the assay. Sequence reads were collapsed and filtered to measure the absolute abundance of every unique TCRbeta CDR3 rearrangement. For each sample, productive Simpson clonality was calculated as the square root of Simpson's diversity index across productive rearrangements. TCRdb retrieved this table from immuneACCESS and kept in-frame rearrangements only. Not all clones are present; in checked studies, unresolved V genes account for under half, and no reason is known for the remainder. V and J calls and clone size come straight from that table; D and trimming were deduced from the DNA. For this sample there are some 42,000 clones; 65% to 80% appear just once. Around 27% of the sample goes to the ten largest clones.

Whole blood was collected in K2EDTA tubes by collaborating institutions according to the institutions' own protocols. For TCRbeta analysis, collaborators shipped samples as frozen whole blood, isolated PBMCs, or DNA extracted from either of those sample types. CDR1 and CDR2 were assigned from the germline V gene as SGHAT and FQNNGV. From the cysteine through the phenylalanine, the CDR3 covers 15 amino acids. Only CDR3 DNA remains: 45 bases, in frame from the first base. V lost 4 bases and J lost 1 base; the stretch between them is 10 bases long. The TCR comes from an elderly man with acute or convalescent COVID-19. The sample was peripheral blood. The chain couples TRBV11-2 to TRBJ1-4; the D gene is perhaps TRBD1, from 5 matching bases. The CDR3 region reads CASSSLQGTNEKLFF. The nucleotides read TGTGCCAGCAGCTCACTGCAGGGAACTAATGAAAAACTGTTTTTT.